These T cell receptor beta chains were read from a single sample in a study of blood T cell repertoires in COVID-19. Assay used: immunoSEQ multiplex PCR; TCRdb lists only in-frame clones, some missing. This sample has approximately 250,000 clones, with approximately 90% found just once. Material for sequencing was PBMCs or T cells enriched from blood (not recorded which). The receptors originated from a middle-aged man who had been exposed to COVID-19. CDR3s include the opening cysteine and the closing phenylalanine or tryptophan. Fields, in order: clone size, V gene, J gene, D gene, CDR3 DNA, CDR3 protein. A D gene is named only where the DNA matches it firmly. Clone size is not always given. Where it is, it says once, few, many or a class for expanded clones.

size: NA
V: TRBV7-3
J: TRBJ2-7
D: TRBD2
DNA: TGTGCCAGCAGCTTAAGTGGAGGCGGGAGGGCCTACGAGCAGTACTTC
CDR3: CASSLSGGGRAYEQYF

size: NA
V: TRBV28
J: TRBJ2-5
D: NA
DNA: TGTGCCAGCAGTAGACCGGGACTCCCCTCAGGGGAGACCCAGTACTTC
CDR3: CASSRPGLPSGETQYF

size: NA
V: TRBV3-1/TRBV3-2
J: TRBJ2-1
D: TRBD1
DNA: TGTGCCAGCTCCCTTCAGGGCCAGGGGGATGAGCAGTTCTTC
CDR3: CASSLQGQGDEQFF

size: NA
V: TRBV27
J: TRBJ2-1
D: TRBD2
DNA: TGTGCCAGCGAGGCTAGCGGGAGCTATGAGCAGTTCTTC
CDR3: CASEASGSYEQFF

size: few
V: TRBV30
J: TRBJ2-3
D: TRBD1
DNA: TGTGCCTGGACCGTCCGGACAGGTCCACGCGATACGCAGTATTTT
CDR3: CAWTVRTGPRDTQYF

size: NA
V: TRBV24-1
J: TRBJ2-5
D: TRBD2
DNA: TGTGCCACCAGTGAGGGAGGGACTAGCGGGACTGAAGAGACCCAGTACTTC
CDR3: CATSEGGTSGTEETQYF

size: NA
V: TRBV9
J: TRBJ1-4
D: TRBD1
DNA: TGTGCCAGCAGCCCTGAGGGACAGGGGCGAGAAAAACTGTTTTTT
CDR3: CASSPEGQGREKLFF

size: NA
V: TRBV27
J: TRBJ2-3
D: TRBD2
DNA: TGTGCCAGCAGTTCTCTATGGGGGGGGTCCCTTTCAGATACGCAGTATTTT
CDR3: CASSSLWGGSLSDTQYF

size: NA
V: TRBV5-1
J: TRBJ2-7
D: NA
DNA: TGCGCCAGCAGCTTGGACAGGAAATACGAGCAGTACTTC
CDR3: CASSLDRKYEQYF

size: NA
V: TRBV5-1
J: TRBJ1-2
D: TRBD1
DNA: TGCGCCAGCAGCTTACAGGGGGTGGCTGGCTACACCTTC
CDR3: CASSLQGVAGYTF

size: NA
V: TRBV12-3/TRBV12-4
J: TRBJ2-3
D: NA
DNA: TGTGCCAGCAGTTTGTATAGCACAGATACGCAGTATTTT
CDR3: CASSLYSTDTQYF

size: NA
V: TRBV25-1
J: TRBJ2-5
D: NA
DNA: TGTGCCAGCAGTATACAAGAGACCCAGTACTTC
CDR3: CASSIQETQYF

size: NA
V: TRBV12-5
J: TRBJ2-7
D: TRBD1
DNA: TGTGCTAGTGGTTTGATACGGACAGGGGCCTACGAGCAGTACTTC
CDR3: CASGLIRTGAYEQYF

size: NA
V: TRBV5-1
J: TRBJ2-5
D: TRBD2
DNA: TGCGCCAGCAGCGCACCACTAGCGGGAGCTTGGGAGACCCAGTACTTC
CDR3: CASSAPLAGAWETQYF

size: NA
V: TRBV28
J: TRBJ2-7
D: TRBD1
DNA: TGTGCCAGCAGTCCCCGGGACAGGGGGCCCTACGAGCAGTACTTC
CDR3: CASSPRDRGPYEQYF